The text below deals with one T cell receptor beta chain. Its cognate antigen is unknown. CD4+ T cells that had been cultured provided DNA sequenced with the Oncomine TCR Beta short-read assay. Each CDR3 protein gets one entry after TCRdb re-called the PCR reads with MiXCR. The sample lists some 20,000 distinct CDR3 sequences, less than 45% seen once, with 25% to 30% in the top ten. The V gene's germline CDR1 is DFQATT and CDR2 SNEGSKA (reference sequence). The CDR3 is 15 amino acids. Trimming cost V 3 bases and J 8 bases, with 22 bases left between them. Documented time point: late sampling 161 to 241 days after vaccination in a few convalescent patients. Treatment specified: roughly 11-day PBMC culture with coronavirus spike peptide pools or control peptides (ViraFEST assay). The sample comes from a study of vaccination and CD4 T cells after COVID-19.

The material was CD4+ T cells from blood, cultured in vitro, obtained about 7 months after SARS-CoV-2 vaccination. The receptor was derived from a human donor who had recovered from COVID-19. The chain employs TRBV20-1 and TRBJ1-2, with a weak D call TRBD1 (5 bases). The CDR3 region has the DNA TGCAGTGCTAGTCTGGCAGGGTCCGGAGAGGGAGGCTACACCTTC. It codes for CSASLAGSGEGGYTF.